This T cell receptor beta chain was recorded in a study of tumor and adjacent non-tumor tissue in lung cancer. Findings of the study overall: TCR diversity was significantly greater in tumor than normal lung tissue.

A modified ARM-PCR protocol with three rounds of nested PCR amplified TCRbeta. TCRdb used MiXCR to reprocess the multiplex PCR reads, holding one entry per CDR3 protein. The sample consists of 120,000 to 150,000 distinct CDR3 sequences, 66% of them appearing once. About this clonotype: What it binds is unknown. Germline is not matched at one junction end, which may reflect a read error.

RNA was extracted from bulk tissue without any cell sorting. Newly diagnosed lung cancer patients had thoracic surgery in China, August–late 2014, without prior chemotherapy. The germline CDR1 and CDR2 sequences are SGHRS and YFSETQ. The length of the CDR3 is 16 residues. The gene calls are TRBV5-1 and TRBJ2-3; D remains unclear. Sequencing used lung tumor tissue. The sequence was collected from a man aged 55 to 70 with small cell lung cancer. CDR3 nucleotides: TGCGCCAACAGCCCCGGTGAGTGGCCCGGCACAGATACGCAGTATTTT. Translating it yields CANSPGEWPGTDTQYF.